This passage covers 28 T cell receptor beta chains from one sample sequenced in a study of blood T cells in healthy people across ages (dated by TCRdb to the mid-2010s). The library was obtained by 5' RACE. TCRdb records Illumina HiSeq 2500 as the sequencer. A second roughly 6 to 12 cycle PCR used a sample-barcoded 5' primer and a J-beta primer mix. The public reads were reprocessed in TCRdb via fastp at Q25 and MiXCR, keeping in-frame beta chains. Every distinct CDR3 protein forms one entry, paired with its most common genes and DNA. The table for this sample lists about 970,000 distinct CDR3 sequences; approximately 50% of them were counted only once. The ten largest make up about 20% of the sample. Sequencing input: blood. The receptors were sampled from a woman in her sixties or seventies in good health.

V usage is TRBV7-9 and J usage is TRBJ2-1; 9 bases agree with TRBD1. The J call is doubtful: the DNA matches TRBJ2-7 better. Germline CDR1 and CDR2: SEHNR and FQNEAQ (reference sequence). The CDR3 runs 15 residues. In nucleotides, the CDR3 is TGTGCCAGCAGCCCTACAGGGGGCAATATCTATGAGCAGTACTTC. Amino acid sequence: CASSPTGGNIYEQYF.

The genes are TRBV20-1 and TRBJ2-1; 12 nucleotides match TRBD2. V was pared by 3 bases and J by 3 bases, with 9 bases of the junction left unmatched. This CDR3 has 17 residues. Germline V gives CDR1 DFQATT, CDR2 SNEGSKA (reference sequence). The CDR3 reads CSARKTGLAGNYNEQFF. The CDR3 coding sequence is TGCAGTGCTAGGAAAACAGGACTAGCGGGGAACTACAATGAGCAGTTCTTC.

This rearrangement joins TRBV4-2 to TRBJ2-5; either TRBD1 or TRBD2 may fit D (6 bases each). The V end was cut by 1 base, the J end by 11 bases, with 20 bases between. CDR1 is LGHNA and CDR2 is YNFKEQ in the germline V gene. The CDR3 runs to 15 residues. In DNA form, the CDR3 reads TGTGCCAGCAGCCAAGCCTCCGGGACATGGAGCGGGCAGTACTTC. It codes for CASSQASGTWSGQYF.

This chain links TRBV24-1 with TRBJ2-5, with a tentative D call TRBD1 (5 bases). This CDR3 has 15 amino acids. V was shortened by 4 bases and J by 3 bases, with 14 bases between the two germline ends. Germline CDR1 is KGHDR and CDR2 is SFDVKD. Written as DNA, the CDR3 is TGTGCCACCAGTGAGACCTCGGCAGGGAAAGAGACCCAGTACTTC. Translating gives CATSETSAGKETQYF.

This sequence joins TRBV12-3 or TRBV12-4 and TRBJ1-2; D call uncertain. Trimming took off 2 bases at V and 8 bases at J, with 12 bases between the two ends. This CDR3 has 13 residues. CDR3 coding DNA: TGTGCCAGCAGTTTACGGTGGGGATTCGGCTACACCTTC. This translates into CASSLRWGFGYTF.

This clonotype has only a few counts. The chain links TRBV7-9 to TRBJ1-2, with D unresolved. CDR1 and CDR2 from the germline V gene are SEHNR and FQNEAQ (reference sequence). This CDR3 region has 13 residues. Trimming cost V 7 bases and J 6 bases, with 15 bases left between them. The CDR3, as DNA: TGTGCCAGCAACCACGGAAGGGTCGATGGCTACACCTTC. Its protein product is CASNHGRVDGYTF.

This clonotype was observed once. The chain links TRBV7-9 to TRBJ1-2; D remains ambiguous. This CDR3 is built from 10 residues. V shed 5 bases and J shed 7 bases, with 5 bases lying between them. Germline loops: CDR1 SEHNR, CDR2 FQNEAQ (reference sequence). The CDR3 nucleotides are TGTGCCAGCAGCGAGATTGGCTACACCTTC. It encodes CASSEIGYTF.

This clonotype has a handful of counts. The CDR3 DNA sequence: TGCAGCACTCGGACAGCCCCCTACGAGCAGTACTTC. Translating gives CSTRTAPYEQYF. V and J are TRBV29-1 and TRBJ2-7, with a weak D call TRBD1 (6 bases). Germline CDR1 and CDR2: SQVTM and ANQGSEA. Trimming cost V 8 bases and J 2 bases, with 13 bases left between them. This CDR3 spans 12 amino acids.

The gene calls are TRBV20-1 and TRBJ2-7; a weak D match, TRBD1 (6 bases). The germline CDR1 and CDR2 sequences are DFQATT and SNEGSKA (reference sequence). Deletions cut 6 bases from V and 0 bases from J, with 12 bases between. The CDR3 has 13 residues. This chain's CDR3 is CSASRDTSYEQYF. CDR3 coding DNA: TGCAGTGCCAGCCGGGACACCTCCTACGAGCAGTACTTC.

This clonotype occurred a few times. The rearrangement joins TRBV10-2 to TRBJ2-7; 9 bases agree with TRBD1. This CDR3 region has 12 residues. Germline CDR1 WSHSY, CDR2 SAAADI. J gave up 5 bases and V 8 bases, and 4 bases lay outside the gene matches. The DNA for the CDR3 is TGCGCCAGCGGGACAGGGCCCAACGAGCAGTACTTC. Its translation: CASGTGPNEQYF.

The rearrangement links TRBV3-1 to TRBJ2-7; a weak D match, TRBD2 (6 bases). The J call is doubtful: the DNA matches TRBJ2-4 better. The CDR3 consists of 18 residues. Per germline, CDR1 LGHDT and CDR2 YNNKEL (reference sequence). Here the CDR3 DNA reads TGTGCCAGCAGCCAATGGGGAAGTGTAGCGGCGGCCAAAAACATTCAGTACTTC. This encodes CASSQWGSVAAAKNIQYF.

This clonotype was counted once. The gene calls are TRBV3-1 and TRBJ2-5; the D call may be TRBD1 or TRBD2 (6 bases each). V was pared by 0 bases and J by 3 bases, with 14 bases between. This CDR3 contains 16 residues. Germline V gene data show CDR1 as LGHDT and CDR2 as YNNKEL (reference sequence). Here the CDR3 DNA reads TGTGCCAGCAGCCAAGAACGAGGGGGGTACAAAGAGACCCAGTACTTC. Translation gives CASSQERGGYKETQYF.

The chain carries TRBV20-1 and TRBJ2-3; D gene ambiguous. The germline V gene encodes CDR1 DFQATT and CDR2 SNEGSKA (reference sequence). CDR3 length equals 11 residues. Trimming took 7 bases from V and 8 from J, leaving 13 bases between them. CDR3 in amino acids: CSGSFVGTQYF. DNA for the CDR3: TGCAGTGGGTCGTTTGTGGGTACGCAGTATTTT.

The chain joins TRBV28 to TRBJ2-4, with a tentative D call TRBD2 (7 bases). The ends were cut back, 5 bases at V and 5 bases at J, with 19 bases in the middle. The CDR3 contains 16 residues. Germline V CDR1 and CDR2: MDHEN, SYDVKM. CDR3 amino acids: CASSPRRGGTQNIQYF. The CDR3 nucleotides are TGTGCCAGCAGTCCCCGAAGGGGGGGGACCCAAAACATTCAGTACTTC.

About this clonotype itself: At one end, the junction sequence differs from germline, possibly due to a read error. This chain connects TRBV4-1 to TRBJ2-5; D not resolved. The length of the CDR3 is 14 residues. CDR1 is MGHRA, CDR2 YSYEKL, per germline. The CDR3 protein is CASSQDSIIEAQYF. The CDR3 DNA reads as TGCGCCAGCAGCCAAGATTCTATTATAGAGGCCCAGTACTTC.

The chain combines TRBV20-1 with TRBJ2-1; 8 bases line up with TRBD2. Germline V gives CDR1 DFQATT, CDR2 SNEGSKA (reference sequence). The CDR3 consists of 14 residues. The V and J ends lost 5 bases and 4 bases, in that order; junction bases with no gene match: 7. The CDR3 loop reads CSAREGPRYNEQFF. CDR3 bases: TGCAGTGCTCGGGAGGGACCTCGGTACAATGAGCAGTTCTTC.

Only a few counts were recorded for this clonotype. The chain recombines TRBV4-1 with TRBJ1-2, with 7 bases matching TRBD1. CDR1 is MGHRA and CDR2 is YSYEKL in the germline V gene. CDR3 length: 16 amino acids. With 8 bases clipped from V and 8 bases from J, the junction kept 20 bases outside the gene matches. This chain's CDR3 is CASAGLPGQALEGYTF. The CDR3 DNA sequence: TGCGCCAGCGCGGGACTGCCCGGACAGGCCCTGGAAGGCTACACCTTC.

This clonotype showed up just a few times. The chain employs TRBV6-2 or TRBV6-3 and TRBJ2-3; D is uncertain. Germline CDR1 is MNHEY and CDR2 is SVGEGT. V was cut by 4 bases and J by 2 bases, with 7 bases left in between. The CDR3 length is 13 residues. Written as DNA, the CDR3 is TGTGCCAGCAGTTCTACGTACACAGATACGCAGTATTTT. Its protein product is CASSSTYTDTQYF.

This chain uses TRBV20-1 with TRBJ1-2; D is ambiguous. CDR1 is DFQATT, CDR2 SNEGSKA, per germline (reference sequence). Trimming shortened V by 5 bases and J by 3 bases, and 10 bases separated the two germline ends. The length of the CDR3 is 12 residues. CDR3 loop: CSAYGRHYGYTF. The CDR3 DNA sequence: TGCAGTGCTTATGGCAGGCACTATGGCTACACCTTC.

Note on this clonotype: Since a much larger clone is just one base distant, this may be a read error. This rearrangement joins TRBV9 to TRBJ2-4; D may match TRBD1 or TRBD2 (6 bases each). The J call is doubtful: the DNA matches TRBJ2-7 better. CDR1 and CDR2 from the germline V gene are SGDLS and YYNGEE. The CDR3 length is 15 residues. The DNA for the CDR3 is TGTGCCAGCAGCGTCGGGGGACACTACCACTACGAGCAGTACTTC. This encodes CASSVGGHYHYEQYF.

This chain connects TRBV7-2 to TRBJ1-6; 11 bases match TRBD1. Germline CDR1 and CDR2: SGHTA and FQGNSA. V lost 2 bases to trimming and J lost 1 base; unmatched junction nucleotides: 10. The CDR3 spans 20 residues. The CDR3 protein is CASSLNSPGQGVSYNSPLHF. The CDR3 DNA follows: TGTGCCAGCAGCTTAAATAGTCCGGGACAGGGGGTATCCTATAATTCACCCCTCCACTTT.

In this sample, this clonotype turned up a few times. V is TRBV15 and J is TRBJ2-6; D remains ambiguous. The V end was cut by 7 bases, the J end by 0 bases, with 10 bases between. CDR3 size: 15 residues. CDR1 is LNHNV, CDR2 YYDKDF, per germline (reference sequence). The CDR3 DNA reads TGTGCCACCACCCAGGACCTCTCTGGGGCCAACGTCCTGACTTTC. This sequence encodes CATTQDLSGANVLTF.

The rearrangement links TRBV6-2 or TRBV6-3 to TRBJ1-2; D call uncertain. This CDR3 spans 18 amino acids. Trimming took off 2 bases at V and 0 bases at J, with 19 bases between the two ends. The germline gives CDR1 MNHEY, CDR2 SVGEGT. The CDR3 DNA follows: TGTGCCAGCAGTTACGCGTCCGTACAGCCAATTACTAACTATGGCTACACCTTC. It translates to CASSYASVQPITNYGYTF.

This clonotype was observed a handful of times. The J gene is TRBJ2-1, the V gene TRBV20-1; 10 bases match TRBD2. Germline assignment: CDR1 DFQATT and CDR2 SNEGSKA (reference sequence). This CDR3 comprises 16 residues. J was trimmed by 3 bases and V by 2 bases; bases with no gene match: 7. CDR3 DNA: TGCAGTGCTAGAAACCCGGGACTAGCGAACTACAATGAGCAGTTCTTC. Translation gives CSARNPGLANYNEQFF.

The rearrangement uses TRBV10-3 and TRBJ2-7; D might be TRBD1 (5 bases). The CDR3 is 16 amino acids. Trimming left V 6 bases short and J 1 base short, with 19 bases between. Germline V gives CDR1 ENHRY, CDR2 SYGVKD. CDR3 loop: CAISKLTGEGSYEQYF. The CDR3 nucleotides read TGTGCCATCAGCAAACTTACAGGCGAAGGTTCCTACGAGCAGTACTTC.

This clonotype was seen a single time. CDR3 bases: TGCAGTGCTAGAGTAGTGACTAAGATGCAGCAGTACTTC. As protein: CSARVVTKMQQYF. This rearrangement joins TRBV20-1 to TRBJ2-7, with a weak D call TRBD2 (5 bases). The CDR3 has 13 residues. Germline values: CDR1 DFQATT, CDR2 SNEGSKA (reference sequence). V shed 1 base and J shed 8 bases, with 15 bases lying between them.

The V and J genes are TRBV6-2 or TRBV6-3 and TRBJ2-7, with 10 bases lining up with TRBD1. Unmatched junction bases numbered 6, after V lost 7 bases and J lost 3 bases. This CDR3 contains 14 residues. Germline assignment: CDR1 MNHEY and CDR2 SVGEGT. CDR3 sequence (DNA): TGTGCCAGCAAGAGCGGGGACAGGGGCTACGAGCAGTACTTC. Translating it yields CASKSGDRGYEQYF.

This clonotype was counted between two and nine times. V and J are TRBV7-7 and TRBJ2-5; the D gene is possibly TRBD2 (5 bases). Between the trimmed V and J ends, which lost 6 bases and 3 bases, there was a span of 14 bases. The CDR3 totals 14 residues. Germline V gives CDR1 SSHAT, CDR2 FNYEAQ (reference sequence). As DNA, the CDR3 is TGTGCCAGCAGTCCCGCGAGGGTAGAAGAGACCCAGTACTTC. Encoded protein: CASSPARVEETQYF.